Listed below are T cell receptor beta chains from one sample, sequenced in a study of blood T cell repertoires in COVID-19. Assay: immunoSEQ multiplex PCR; the TCRdb copy retains only in-frame clones and omits some. The sample consists of approximately 300,000 clones, approximately 90% of them appearing once. Material: peripheral blood. Receptor source: a man younger than 30 with active or convalescent COVID-19. The CDR3 runs from the conserved cysteine through the conserved F or W. D genes are given only for firm matches. Size values are once, few and many counts, or a class for expanded clones, and some rows have none.

abundance,d_gene,v_gene,j_gene,CDR3nt,CDR3aa
-,-,TRBV28,TRBJ1-4,TGTGCCAGCCAGGACGGATTGGGCGGGGAAAAACTGTTTTTT,CASQDGLGGEKLFF
-,TRBD1,TRBV2,TRBJ1-1,TGTGCCAGCAGAGACCGAGGGGGCTGGGGCACTGAAGCTTTCTTT,CASRDRGGWGTEAFF
-,-,TRBV12-3/TRBV12-4,TRBJ1-3,TGTGCCAGCAAAACAGGGGGAAACACCATATATTTT,CASKTGGNTIYF
-,-,TRBV5-1,TRBJ2-5,TGCGCCAGCAGCTTACAGGGTAGCCAAGAGACCCAGTACTTC,CASSLQGSQETQYF
-,-,TRBV4-3,TRBJ1-2,TGCGCCAGCAGCCACGGGTTCGGGAACTATGGCTACACCTTC,CASSHGFGNYGYTF
-,-,TRBV3-1/TRBV3-2,TRBJ2-3,TGTGCCAGCAGCCCCCGCGGCACAGATACGCAGTATTTT,CASSPRGTDTQYF
-,TRBD2,TRBV7-2,TRBJ2-7,TGTGCCAGCAGCTGGACTAGCGGGTCCTACGAGCAGTACTTC,CASSWTSGSYEQYF
-,-,TRBV7-8,TRBJ2-5,TGTGCCAGCAGCTTGGACAGAACCCAGTACTTC,CASSLDRTQYF
-,-,TRBV7-9,TRBJ1-1,TGTGCCAGCAGCTCGATTTTGGCGGGGTTGAACACTGAAGCTTTCTTT,CASSSILAGLNTEAFF
few,TRBD2,TRBV3-1/TRBV3-2,TRBJ2-2,TGTGCCAGCAGCCAAGGGACGGGAGGACCCGGGGAGCTGTTTTTT,CASSQGTGGPGELFF
-,-,TRBV7-2,TRBJ2-7,TGTGCCAGCAGGCTGCGGGGCGGGATGGGGACCTACGAGCAGTACTTC,CASRLRGGMGTYEQYF
-,-,TRBV2,TRBJ2-3,TGTGCCAGCCTCAGGGGCATCACAGATACGCAGTATTTT,CASLRGITDTQYF
-,-,TRBV5-6,TRBJ2-1,TGTGCCAGCAGCTTGAGGAGGGATCGTCGTAATGAGCAGTTCTTC,CASSLRRDRRNEQFF
-,-,TRBV28,TRBJ2-7,TGTGCCAGCAGTTTGAGGCAGGGCAACGTTTGGTCCTACGAGCAGTACTTC,CASSLRQGNVWSYEQYF
-,-,TRBV5-1,TRBJ1-1,TGCGCCAGCAGCTTGGGAGAGTACACTGAAGCTTTCTTT,CASSLGEYTEAFF
-,TRBD2,TRBV11-2,TRBJ2-7,TGTGCCAGCAGCTTAGCCCCGGGGGAGGGCTACGAGCAGTACTTC,CASSLAPGEGYEQYF
-,-,TRBV28,TRBJ2-7,TGTGCCAGCAGTTTCGTCCGGAGCAGGGCCTCCTACGAGCAGTACTTC,CASSFVRSRASYEQYF
-,TRBD1,TRBV4-1,TRBJ2-7,TGCGCCAGCAGCCAAGGCCCGGGACAGGGGTTCGACGAGCAGTACTTC,CASSQGPGQGFDEQYF
-,-,TRBV9,TRBJ1-6,TGTGCCAGCAGACCCCTAAGGGGTGGGTCCTATAATTCACCCCTCCACTTT,CASRPLRGGSYNSPLHF
-,-,TRBV9,TRBJ2-3,TGTGCCAGCAGCCTGAGGGCTGCATCCACTAGCACAGATACGCAGTATTTT,CASSLRAASTSTDTQYF
-,-,TRBV11-2,TRBJ2-7,TGTGCCAGCAGCTTAGCCCTCGACAGGTTTCCCTACGAGCAGTACTTC,CASSLALDRFPYEQYF
once,TRBD2,TRBV6-5,TRBJ2-3,TGTGCCAGCAGCAAGGGACTAGTCGGCACAGATACGCAGTATTTT,CASSKGLVGTDTQYF
-,-,TRBV4-1,TRBJ2-7,TGCGCCAGCAGCCACTCCGGGACACGGCCCTACGAGCAGTACTTC,CASSHSGTRPYEQYF
-,-,TRBV11-2,TRBJ2-1,TGTGCCAGCAGCCCAACTAGTTACAATGAGCAGTTCTTC,CASSPTSYNEQFF
few,-,TRBV9,TRBJ2-2,TGTGCCGCGAGCCCTTATGAGGGCGGGGAGCTGTTTTTT,CAASPYEGGELFF
-,TRBD2,TRBV18,TRBJ2-3,TGTGCCAGCTCACCACCACTAGCGGGAGCAGATACGCAGTATTTT,CASSPPLAGADTQYF
-,TRBD1,TRBV19,TRBJ2-1,TGTGCCAGTAGGCGCCCCGGGACAGGCCTACGAGGTGAGCAGTTCTTC,CASRRPGTGLRGEQFF
once,TRBD1,TRBV11-3,TRBJ2-1,TGTGCCAGCAGCTTTTGGACAGGGGAAGAGCAGTTCTTC,CASSFWTGEEQFF
-,-,TRBV18,TRBJ1-5,TGTGCCAGCTCCCCGGAGGGAGGGGGGCAGCCCCAGCATTTT,CASSPEGGGQPQHF
-,-,TRBV4-3,TRBJ1-6,TGCGCCAGCAGCCAAGGTTCGGGGAACTCCTATAATTCACCCCTCCACTTT,CASSQGSGNSYNSPLHF